This TCR beta chain was observed in a study of cytomegalovirus exposure and HLA in healthy donors. The overall study: An analysis done earlier identified some 120 million unique TCR beta sequences from approximately 200 million T cells.

Study observations and caveats: The authors reported that TCR beta sequences could predict HLA-A and HLA-B alleles. These predictions were accurate for most subjects in the first cohort. Follow-up analysis seemed to connect common viral pathogens with several of the most significant clusters identified.

PCR primers comprised 60 Vbeta and 13 Jbeta primers. Per the authors' pipeline: Unique TCR beta chains numbered approximately 80 million in a later analysis, with roughly 9.9 million shared. The data were produced by immunoSEQ multiplex PCR, yet TCRdb's version contains in-frame clones alone and is incomplete. That table supplies the V and J calls and clone size; D and trimming were determined from the DNA. The sample holds 120,000 or so clones, 60% to 85% seen once. Remarks on this clone: As yet, its antigen is unknown.

Sequencing used PBMCs. The origin of this receptor is a woman in her thirties or forties in good health and CMV-seronegative.

CDR3 loop: CASSPGLEGSTDTQYF. The CDR3 nucleotides are TGTGCCAGCAGCCCGGGGTTGGAGGGAAGCACAGATACGCAGTATTTT. The chain carries TRBV7-9 and TRBJ2-3, with a tentative D call TRBD2 (6 bases). This CDR3 region has 16 residues. Trimming removed 5 bases at V and 0 bases at J, with 15 bases between. Germline-derived CDR1 and CDR2 are SEHNR and FQNEAQ (reference sequence). The variable domain in full, with the rest retrieved from reference TRBV7-9 and TRBJ2-3, is DTGVSQNPRHKITKRGQNVTFRCDPISEHNRLYWYRQTLGQGPEFLTYFQNEAQLEKSRLLSDRFSAERPKGSFSTLEIQRTEQGDSAMYLCASSPGLEGSTDTQYFGPGTRLTVL.